This entry concerns a single TCR beta chain. This clonotype was observed many times. Its antigen is still unknown. Base qualities were left out, and no much larger clone turns up one base away. From the cysteine up to the phenylalanine, the CDR3 has a length of 13 residues. The sequence is cut down to CDR3 DNA, 39 bases in frame from base 1. The junction shows trimming of 2 bases on V and 5 bases on J, plus 7 bases between the germline ends. According to the germline V gene, CDR1 reads SGHTA and CDR2 reads FQGTGA. TCR beta CDR3 regions were amplified from RNA transcripts. A first-round RT-PCR of the TCR CDR3 used the HTBI primer set with the Qiagen OneStep RT-PCR kit. The libraries were constructed in a second round of multiplex PCR and then size-selected and purified. Sequencing of the libraries was done on an Illumina HiSeq2000 using paired-end 100 bp reads. The published analysis was carried out like this. SOAPnuke was used to process the raw data, with reads discarded if the reads contained adapters or uncalled bases, had a mean Phred below 15, or lacked an exact constant-primer or identifier match. High-quality paired reads were merged with COPE v1.2.5, and unique nucleotide sequences were defined as clonotypes. MiTCR v1.1 was used to align clonotypes to the IMGT TRBV, TRBD and TRBJ reference segments. Analysis was restricted to V-J combinations with a frequency above 0.0001, which covered about 99% of repertoires. The TCS score was defined as F50 (clonal expansion) divided by E x V (chaos), with BLOSUM62-based TCRdist calculated between CDR3 peptides within each V-J. Welch's t-statistics and random forest reduced 450 to 600 V-J features to about 13, which were used in a naive Bayes classifier (R e1071). The public reads were reprocessed in TCRdb via fastp at Q25 and MiXCR, keeping in-frame beta chains. Each record represents a unique CDR3 protein, reported with the most common genes and DNA among its rows. Clone size and V and J calls follow TCRdb, not the original study. Counted in this sample were about 640,000 distinct CDR3 sequences; around 20% of them appeared once. About 34% of the sample rests with the top ten.

The source of the sample is a study of T cells in Graves' hyperthyroidism and ophthalmopathy (dated by TCRdb to the late 2010s). The study in broad terms: Peripheral blood was sampled at the time of initial diagnosis, prior to any treatment. After blood sampling, hyperthyroidism patients were treated with methimazole at a starting dose of 30 mg daily, and ophthalmopathy patients were treated with high-dose intravenous methylprednisolone. An independent validation cohort of some 18 hyperthyroidism patients and approximately 17 patients who later progressed to ophthalmopathy tested prospective prediction of ophthalmopathy. The 75 to 100 discovery patients were divided at random into training and test sets in a 7:3 ratio. Thyroid tissue and blood T-cell repertoires from several Graves' hyperthyroidism patients were also compared in the study. To identify TCR V-J signatures that set the groups apart, the researchers used a discovery cohort of 100 patients, made up of 40 to 45 with Graves' ophthalmopathy and about 60 with stable Graves' hyperthyroidism. TCR Vbeta CDR3 sequencing of 120 to 150 peripheral blood samples (roughly 43 ophthalmopathy, around 80 hyperthyroidism and approximately 17 progressor patients) is reported in the paper.

Moderately to severely active disease, a Clinical Activity Score of at least 3, a NOSPECS grade of at least 4, and a duration under 3 months were present in ophthalmopathy patients. Exclusion was applied to patients with uncontrolled infections, other autoimmune diseases, pregnancy or lactation. Clinical symptoms, serum thyroxine and TRAb, thyroid ultrasound, and orbital computed tomography formed the basis for the diagnoses. PBMCs were isolated from about 9.1 ml of fresh peripheral blood by Ficoll-Paque density gradient centrifugation. Trizol reagent was used to extract total RNA, and RNA quality was then checked on an Agilent 2100 Bioanalyzer. The investigation overall reported the following: In validation, the model predicted progression to ophthalmopathy with approximately 71% sensitivity and 72% to 75% specificity, a median of around 6.6 months before onset. No statistical method was used to set the sample size in advance, and investigators knew the group allocation. Most expanded thyroid clonotypes (frequency above 0.001) were also detected in blood, a finding suggesting that blood repertoires may reflect thyroid immune responses. A model built on a 13 V-J signature distinguished ophthalmopathy from stable hyperthyroidism, reaching 85% to 90% sensitivity and about 81% specificity in cross-validation and 80%/75% in testing.

Here the chain combines TRBV7-3 and TRBJ1-5, with the D gene uncertain. The clonotype originates from a man younger than 45 with Graves' ophthalmopathy. The sample comprised blood. The sequence in DNA is TGTGCCAGCAGCTTAGACATCGATCAGCCCCAGCATTTT. Translation gives CASSLDIDQPQHF.